Shown below are 10 T cell receptor beta chains from a single sample sequenced in a study of blood T cell repertoires in COVID-19. Repertoires were generated with immunoSEQ multiplex PCR, while TCRdb's copy carries only in-frame clones and drops some. Of approximately 180,000 clones in the sample, about 88% were seen once. Source material: PBMCs or T cells enriched from blood (not recorded which). Receptors were obtained from a woman in her thirties or forties with acute COVID-19.

The genes are TRBV25-1 and TRBJ2-4, with D possibly TRBD2 on 6 matching bases. The germline V and J ends were trimmed by 3 bases and 0 bases, with 12 bases remaining between them. The CDR3 contains 16 residues. Looked up from germline, CDR1 is MGHDK and CDR2 is SYGVNS. The CDR3 bases are TGTGCCAGCAGTGATTCACGGGGGATAGCCAAAAACATTCAGTACTTC. Encoded protein: CASSDSRGIAKNIQYF.

CDR3 residues: CASSLDYSGAGANVLTF. CDR3 DNA: TGTGCCAGCAGCTTAGATTATTCAGGGGCTGGGGCCAACGTCCTGACTTTC. The chain recombines TRBV7-2 with TRBJ2-6, with TRBD1 as a possible D gene (6 bases). The germline V and J ends were trimmed by 1 base and 2 bases, with 12 bases remaining between them. CDR1 is SGHTA, CDR2 FQGNSA, per germline. This CDR3 spans 17 amino acids.

The table lists this clone with a few counts. The rearrangement links TRBV19 to TRBJ1-4; 7 bases match TRBD1. The germline gives CDR1 LNHDA, CDR2 SQIVND (reference sequence). Germline trimming cut 5 bases from V and 4 bases from J; bases unmatched to any gene: 7. CDR3 length equals 15 residues. Here the CDR3 DNA reads TGTGCCAGTAGTGCGACGACAGGGTATAATGAAAAACTGTTTTTT. Its translation: CASSATTGYNEKLFF.

This sequence joins TRBV15 and TRBJ2-3; 7 bases line up with TRBD2. The germline gives CDR1 LNHNV, CDR2 YYDKDF (reference sequence). The CDR3 is made up of 15 amino acids. V dropped 5 bases and J dropped 4; count of bases not matched to a gene: 9. The CDR3 is CATSQAGAISDTQYF. DNA of the CDR3: TGTGCCACCAGCCAGGCGGGAGCTATCTCAGATACGCAGTATTTT. Full variable domain (remainder filled in from reference TRBV15 and TRBJ2-3): DAMVIQNPRYQVTQFGKPVTLSCSQTLNHNVMYWYQQKSSQAPKLLFHYYDKDFNNEADTPDNFQSRRPNTSFCFLDIRSPGLGDTAMYLCATSQAGAISDTQYFGPGTRLTVL.

This chain connects TRBV20-1 to TRBJ1-1; 7 bases are shared with TRBD1. Germline V gene lookup returns CDR1 DFQATT and CDR2 SNEGSKA (reference sequence). The CDR3 covers 13 residues. Trimming at V came to 3 bases and at J to 7 bases, leaving 8 bases not matched to a gene. CDR3 residues: CSASRQQGYEAFF. CDR3 DNA: TGCAGTGCTAGTCGACAACAGGGGTATGAAGCTTTCTTT.

The CDR3 coding sequence is TGTGCCAGCAGCCCGGACAGGGGGAGGTCTGGGGCCAACGTCCTGACTTTC. It yields the protein CASSPDRGRSGANVLTF. V is TRBV5-4 and J is TRBJ2-6, with 10 bases identical to TRBD1. CDR3 length: 17 residues. Germline V gene data show CDR1 as SGHNT and CDR2 as YYREEE (reference sequence). The V and J ends lost 4 bases and 1 base, in that order; junction bases with no gene match: 5.

The rearrangement links TRBV2 to TRBJ1-2; tentatively, D is TRBD1 (6 bases). V gave up 8 bases and J gave up 4 bases, with 17 bases separating them. The CDR3 is 14 amino acids. The germline CDR1 and CDR2 sequences are SNHLY and FYNNEI. DNA for the CDR3: TGTGCCAGCCACGGTTCAACAGGGCTCTATGGCTACACCTTC. Translating gives CASHGSTGLYGYTF.

The chain links TRBV28 to TRBJ1-1; TRBD1 aligns across 8 bases. The CDR3 runs to 15 residues. Germline V gene sequence: CDR1 MDHEN, CDR2 SYDVKM. Losses at the gene ends were 5 bases for V and 4 bases for J; bases not matched to a gene: 9. The DNA of the CDR3 is TGTGCCAGCAGTACACCGCAGGGGGCTGGCACTGAAGCTTTCTTT. This codes for CASSTPQGAGTEAFF.

This chain uses TRBV7-9 with TRBJ1-4; D unresolved. Trimming removed 3 bases from V and 2 bases from J, with 10 bases in between. Germline-derived CDR1 and CDR2 are SEHNR and FQNEAQ (reference sequence). The CDR3 is made up of 15 amino acids. The CDR3 protein is CASSFGSPTNEKLFF. The DNA for the CDR3 is TGTGCCAGCAGCTTTGGGAGTCCGACTAATGAAAAACTGTTTTTT.

The chain joins TRBV27 to TRBJ1-3, with a possible D match to TRBD1 (6 bases). V lost 5 bases and J lost 3, with 8 bases in between. CDR3 length: 13 residues. From germline, CDR1 is MNHEY and CDR2 SMNVEV (reference sequence). The CDR3 coding sequence is TGTGCCAGCAGTCAGGGGCGTGGAAACACCATATATTTT. It translates to CASSQGRGNTIYF.